Ten or more counts support the clone carrying this T cell receptor beta chain. Its matching antigen is unknown. The record originates from a study of T cell repertoires in cytomegalovirus infection. Points from the study as a whole: There were carriers of CMV plus the relevant HLA, and cumulative public TCR beta family frequency identified them.

The CDR3 runs 14 residues. V shed 5 bases, J shed 4 bases, and the junction held 6 bases outside the gene matches. Germline loops: CDR1 SGHTA, CDR2 FQGNSA. TCRdb re-called the reads with MiXCR, one entry per CDR3 protein. The sample carries more than 400,000 distinct CDR3 sequences, around a quarter recorded once. Sample: PBMCs. This chain links TRBV7-2 with TRBJ1-1, with 8 bases identical to TRBD1. This sequence was found in a human donor in good health (CMV status not recorded). Some clones in this sample may be carry-over from other donors' samples. Here the CDR3 DNA reads TGTGCCAGCAGCCTGGACAGGGATCCCACTGAAGCTTTCTTT. As protein: CASSLDRDPTEAFF.